This T cell receptor beta chain originates from a study of blood T cell repertoires in COVID-19. Across the study: Researchers got acute and convalescent COVID-19 samples from the United States, Italy and Spain. Nucleic acid was either cDNA or gDNA, and it came from T cells, B-cell-depleted T cells, or PBMCs.

Repertoires were generated with immunoSEQ multiplex PCR, while TCRdb's copy carries only in-frame clones and drops some. The sample lists around 19,000 clones, approximately 88% occurring once. This sequence was found in a human donor in a cohort sampled during active COVID-19. The donor label of this sample is uncertain. Sequenced material: peripheral blood.

CDR3 sequence: CAWTRQAAGSYEQYF. The DNA for the CDR3 is TGTGCCTGGACCAGACAGGCCGCCGGATCCTACGAGCAGTACTTC. This chain uses TRBV30 with TRBJ2-7, with D tentatively TRBD1 (6 bases). Per germline, CDR1 GTSNPN and CDR2 SVGIG (reference sequence). The CDR3 runs to 15 residues. V dropped 4 bases and J dropped 1 base, with 17 bases sitting between them.